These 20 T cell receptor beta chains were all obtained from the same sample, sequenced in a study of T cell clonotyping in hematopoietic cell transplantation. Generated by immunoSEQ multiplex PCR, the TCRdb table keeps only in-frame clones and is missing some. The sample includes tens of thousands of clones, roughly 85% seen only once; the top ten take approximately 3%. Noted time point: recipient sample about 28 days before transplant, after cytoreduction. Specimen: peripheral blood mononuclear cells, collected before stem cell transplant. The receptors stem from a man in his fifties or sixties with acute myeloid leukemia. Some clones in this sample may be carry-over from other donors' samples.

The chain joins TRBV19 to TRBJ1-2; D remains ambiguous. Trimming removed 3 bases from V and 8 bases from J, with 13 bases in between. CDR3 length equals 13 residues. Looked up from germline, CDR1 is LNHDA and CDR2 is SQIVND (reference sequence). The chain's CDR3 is CASSIQAQTGYTF. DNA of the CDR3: TGTGCCAGTAGTATCCAGGCACAGACCGGCTACACCTTC.

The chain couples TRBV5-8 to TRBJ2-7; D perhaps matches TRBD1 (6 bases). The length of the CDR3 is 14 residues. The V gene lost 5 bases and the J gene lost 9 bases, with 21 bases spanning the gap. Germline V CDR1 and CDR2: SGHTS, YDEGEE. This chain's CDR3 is CASSHPTQGPPQYF. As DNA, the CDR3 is TGTGCCAGCAGTCATCCGACACAGGGTCCCCCGCAGTACTTC.

CDR3 protein: CASSFGGGDSPLHF. CDR3 DNA: TGTGCCAGCAGCTTCGGTGGAGGCGATTCACCCCTCCACTTT. This rearrangement joins TRBV7-3 to TRBJ1-6; D remains unclear. Germline CDR1 is SGHTA and CDR2 is FQGTGA. The ends were cut back, 3 bases at V and 8 bases at J, with 11 bases in the middle. The CDR3 runs to 14 residues. Full variable domain (missing parts from reference TRBV7-3 and TRBJ1-6): GAGVSQTPSNKVTEKGKYVELRCDPISGHTALYWYRQSLGQGPEFLIYFQGTGAADDSGLPNDRFFAVRPEGSVSTLKIQRTERGDSAVYLCASSFGGGDSPLHFGNGTRLTVT.

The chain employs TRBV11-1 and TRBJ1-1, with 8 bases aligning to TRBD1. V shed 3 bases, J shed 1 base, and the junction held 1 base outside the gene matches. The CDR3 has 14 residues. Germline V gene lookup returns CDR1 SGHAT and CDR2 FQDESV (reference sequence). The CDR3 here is CASSFRGQNTEAFF. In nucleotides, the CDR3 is TGTGCCAGCAGCTTCAGGGGGCAGAACACTGAAGCTTTCTTT.

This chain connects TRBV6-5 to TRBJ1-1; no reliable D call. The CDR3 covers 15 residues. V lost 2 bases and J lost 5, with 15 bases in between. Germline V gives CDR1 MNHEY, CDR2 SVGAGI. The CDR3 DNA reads TGTGCCAGCAGTTACGATTTTAACTACAAAACTGAAGCTTTCTTT. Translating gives CASSYDFNYKTEAFF.

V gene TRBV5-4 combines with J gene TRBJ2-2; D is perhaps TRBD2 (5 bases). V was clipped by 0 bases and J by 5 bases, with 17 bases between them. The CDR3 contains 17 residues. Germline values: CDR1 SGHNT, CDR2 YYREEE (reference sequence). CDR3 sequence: CASSLAPGSGGTGELFF. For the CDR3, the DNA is TGTGCCAGCAGCTTGGCCCCGGGCTCAGGAGGAACCGGGGAGCTGTTTTTT.

DNA of the CDR3: TGTGCCACCGCAAACAGGGGGCGCAGCTATGGCTACACCTTC. It codes for CATANRGRSYGYTF. The gene calls are TRBV19 and TRBJ1-2; 9 positions match TRBD1. J gave up 4 bases and V 10 bases, and 10 bases lay outside the gene matches. This CDR3 contains 14 residues. Germline assignment: CDR1 LNHDA and CDR2 SQIVND (reference sequence).

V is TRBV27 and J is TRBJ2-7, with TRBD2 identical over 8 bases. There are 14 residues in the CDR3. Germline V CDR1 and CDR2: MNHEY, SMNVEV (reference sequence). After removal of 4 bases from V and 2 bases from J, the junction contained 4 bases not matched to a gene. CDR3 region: CASSYGGGPYEQYF. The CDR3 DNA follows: TGTGCCAGCAGTTACGGCGGGGGGCCCTACGAGCAGTACTTC.

Written as DNA, the CDR3 is TGTGCCAGCAGCGGAGGACATTTCAGTGAAAAACTGTTTTTT. It encodes CASSGGHFSEKLFF. The chain carries TRBV5-6 and TRBJ1-4; TRBD1 is a possible D gene (5 bases). Trimming took 4 bases from V and 7 from J, leaving 14 bases between them. CDR1 is SGHDT, CDR2 YYEEEE, per germline. CDR3 length: 14 amino acids.

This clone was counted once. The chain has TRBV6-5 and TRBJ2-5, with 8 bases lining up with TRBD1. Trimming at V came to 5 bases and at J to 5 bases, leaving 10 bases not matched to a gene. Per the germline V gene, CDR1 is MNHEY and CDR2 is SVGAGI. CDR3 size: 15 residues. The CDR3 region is CASSSGSGGRETQYF. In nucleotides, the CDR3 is TGTGCCAGCAGTAGCGGGTCAGGGGGCCGCGAGACCCAGTACTTC.

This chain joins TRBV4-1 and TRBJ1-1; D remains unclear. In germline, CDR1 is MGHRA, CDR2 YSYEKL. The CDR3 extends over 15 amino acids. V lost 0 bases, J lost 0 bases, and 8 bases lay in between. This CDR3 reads CASSQESVLNTEAFF. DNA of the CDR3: TGCGCCAGCAGCCAAGAATCGGTACTGAACACTGAAGCTTTCTTT.

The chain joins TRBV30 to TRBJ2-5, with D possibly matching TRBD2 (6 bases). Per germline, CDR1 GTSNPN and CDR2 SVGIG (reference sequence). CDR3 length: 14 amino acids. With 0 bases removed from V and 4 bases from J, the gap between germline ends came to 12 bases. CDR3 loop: CAWSVKGGAETQYF. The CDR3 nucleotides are TGTGCCTGGAGTGTTAAAGGAGGGGCAGAGACCCAGTACTTC.

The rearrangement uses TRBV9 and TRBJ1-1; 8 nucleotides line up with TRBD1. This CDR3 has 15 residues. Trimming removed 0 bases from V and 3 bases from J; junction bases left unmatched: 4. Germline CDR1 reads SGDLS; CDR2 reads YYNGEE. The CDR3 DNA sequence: TGTGCCAGCAGCGTAGCCTCCAGGGGGCACACTGAAGCTTTCTTT. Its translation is CASSVASRGHTEAFF.

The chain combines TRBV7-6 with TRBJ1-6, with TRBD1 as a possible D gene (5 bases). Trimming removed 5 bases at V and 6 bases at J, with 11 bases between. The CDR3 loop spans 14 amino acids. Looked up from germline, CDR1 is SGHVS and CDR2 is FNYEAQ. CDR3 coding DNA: TGTGCCAGCAGCATTGACAGTTTTAATTCACCCCTCCACTTT. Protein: CASSIDSFNSPLHF. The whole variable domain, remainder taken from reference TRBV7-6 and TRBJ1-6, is GAGVSQSPRYKVTKRGQDVALRCDPISGHVSLYWYRQALGQGPEFLTYFNYEAQQDKSGLPNDRFSAERPEGSISTLTIQRTEQRDSAMYRCASSIDSFNSPLHFGNGTRLTVT.

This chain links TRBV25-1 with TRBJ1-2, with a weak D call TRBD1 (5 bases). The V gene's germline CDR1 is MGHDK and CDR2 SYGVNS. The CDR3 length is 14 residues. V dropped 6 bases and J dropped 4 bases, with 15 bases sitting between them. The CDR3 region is CASRGQGFSYGYTF. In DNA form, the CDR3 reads TGTGCCAGCAGAGGCCAGGGTTTCAGCTATGGCTACACCTTC.

Written as DNA, the CDR3 is TGTGCCAGTAGTATTGGGGTTGGCGCAGATACGCAGTATTTT. Its translation: CASSIGVGADTQYF. This chain uses TRBV19 with TRBJ2-3; no definite D call. Trimming cost V 3 bases and J 4 bases, with 11 bases left between them. CDR3 length: 14 residues. Germline lookup yields CDR1 LNHDA and CDR2 SQIVND (reference sequence). The full variable domain, with the rest looked up from reference TRBV19 and TRBJ2-3, is DGGITQSPKYLFRKEGQNVTLSCEQNLNHDAMYWYRQDPGQGLRLIYYSQIVNDFQKGDIAEGYSVSREKKESFPLTVTSAQKNPTAFYLCASSIGVGADTQYFGPGTRLTVL.

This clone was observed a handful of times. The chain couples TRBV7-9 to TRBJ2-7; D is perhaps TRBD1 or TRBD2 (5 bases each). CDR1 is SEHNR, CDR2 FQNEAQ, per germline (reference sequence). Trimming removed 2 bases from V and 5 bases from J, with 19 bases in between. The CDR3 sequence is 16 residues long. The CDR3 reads CASSLSQGRRGDEQYF. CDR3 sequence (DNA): TGTGCCAGCAGCTTAAGTCAGGGTCGGCGAGGGGACGAGCAGTACTTC.

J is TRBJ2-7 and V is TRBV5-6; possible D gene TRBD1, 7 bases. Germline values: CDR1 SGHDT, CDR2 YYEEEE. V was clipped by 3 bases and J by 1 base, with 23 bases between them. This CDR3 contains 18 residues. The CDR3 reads CASSSPFRYQGGSYEQYF. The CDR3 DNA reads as TGTGCCAGCAGCTCTCCCTTTAGGTACCAGGGGGGTTCCTACGAGCAGTACTTC.

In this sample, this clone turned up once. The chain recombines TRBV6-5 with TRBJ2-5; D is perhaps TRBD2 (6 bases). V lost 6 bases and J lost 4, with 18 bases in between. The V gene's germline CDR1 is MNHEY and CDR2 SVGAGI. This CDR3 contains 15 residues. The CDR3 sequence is CASSRFSGRLETQYF. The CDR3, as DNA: TGTGCCAGCAGCAGATTTAGCGGCCGATTAGAGACCCAGTACTTC.

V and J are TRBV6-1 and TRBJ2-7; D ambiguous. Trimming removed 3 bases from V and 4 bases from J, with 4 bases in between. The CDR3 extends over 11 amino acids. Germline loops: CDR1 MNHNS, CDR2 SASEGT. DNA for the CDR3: TGTGCCAGCAGTGATCGGTACGAGCAGTACTTC. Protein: CASSDRYEQYF.